These 16 T cell receptor beta chains originate from one sample sequenced in a study of OX40 agonist ivuxolimab in advanced cancers. The library relied on the immunoSEQ multiplex PCR assay. Drawn from immuneACCESS, this table holds only the in-frame rearrangements with V and J called that TCRdb kept. Clones are partly lost; checked studies trace under half to an unresolved V gene and leave the rest unexplained. This sample has about 68,000 clones in its table, and roughly nine tenths of those were observed once. The ten most abundant clones make up around 0.31% of the sample. The input for sequencing was CD4+ or CD8+ T cells sorted from blood, taken in a trial of the OX40 agonist ivuxolimab. These receptors all come from an adult with an advanced solid tumor such as melanoma, head and neck, liver or kidney cancer.

This clone was seen a single time. This chain uses TRBV6-5 with TRBJ2-5; 8 bases fit TRBD2. The J call may be incorrect, as the DNA end agrees better with TRBJ2-7. CDR1 is MNHEY, CDR2 SVGAGI, per germline. The CDR3 totals 15 residues. The CDR3 is CASRATGTSPNEQYF. CDR3 in DNA: TGTGCCAGCAGAGCAACCGGGACTAGTCCCAACGAGCAGTACTTC.

This clone was recorded only once. V is TRBV29-1 and J is TRBJ1-3, with D unresolved. Germline CDR1 and CDR2: SQVTM and ANQGSEA. V lost 3 bases, J lost 4 bases, and 4 bases lay in between. The CDR3 contains 11 residues. The CDR3 DNA sequence: TGCAGCGTTGAGCGGGGAAACACCATATATTTT. Translation: CSVERGNTIYF.

This chain joins TRBV5-1 and TRBJ1-1; 11 bases map to TRBD1. This CDR3 comprises 14 residues. The ends lost 4 bases at V and 7 bases at J; junction bases unmatched: 6. Germline values: CDR1 SGHRS, CDR2 YFSETQ. This CDR3 reads CASSPGQGANEAFF. The CDR3 DNA sequence: TGCGCCAGCAGCCCCGGACAGGGGGCGAATGAAGCTTTCTTT. Combining the CDR3 with reference TRBV5-1 and TRBJ1-1 gives the whole variable domain KAGVTQTPRYLIKTRGQQVTLSCSPISGHRSVSWYQQTPGQGLQFLFEYFSETQRNKGNFPGRFSGRQFSNSRSEMNVSTLELGDSALYLCASSPGQGANEAFFGQGTRLTVV.

The gene calls are TRBV2 and TRBJ2-7; D is undetermined. Per germline, CDR1 SNHLY and CDR2 FYNNEI. The CDR3 length is 11 residues. The V end lost 1 base, the J end lost 9 bases, and 7 bases lay between the germline ends. The CDR3 DNA follows: TGTGCCAGCAGTGAAGGGGAACTGCAGTACTTC. This gives the protein CASSEGELQYF.

V is TRBV5-1 and J is TRBJ2-1, with 8 bases matching TRBD1. The CDR3 spans 14 residues. From germline, CDR1 is SGHRS and CDR2 YFSETQ. The V and J ends lost 0 bases and 7 bases, in that order; junction bases with no gene match: 3. This CDR3 reads CASSLGQGWNEQFF. CDR3 DNA: TGCGCCAGCAGCTTGGGACAGGGGTGGAATGAGCAGTTCTTC.

The chain employs TRBV5-4 and TRBJ2-5; D is ambiguous. From germline, CDR1 is SGHNT and CDR2 YYREEE (reference sequence). The CDR3 has 14 amino acids. The ends were cut back, 4 bases at V and 5 bases at J, with 15 bases in the middle. For the CDR3, the DNA is TGTGCCAGCAGCCCCGAAGGGATCCACGAGACCCAGTACTTC. Its translation: CASSPEGIHETQYF.

V is TRBV6-1 and J is TRBJ2-7; tentative D call: TRBD2 (5 bases). V was cut by 4 bases and J by 3 bases, with 16 bases left in between. The CDR3 length is 15 residues. Germline assignment: CDR1 MNHNS and CDR2 SASEGT. CDR3 DNA: TGTGCCAGCAGTGCCGTCGGAGCGGCGAACTACGAGCAGTACTTC. It translates to CASSAVGAANYEQYF.

The chain recombines TRBV15 with TRBJ2-7, with 8 bases identical to TRBD2. Per the germline V gene, CDR1 is LNHNV and CDR2 is YYDKDF (reference sequence). Trimming cost V 1 base and J 4 bases; bases outside gene matches: 9. This CDR3 is 16 amino acids long. The CDR3 DNA reads as TGTGCCACCAGCAGAGTACCAGCGGGAGCAAATTACGAGCAGTACTTC. Amino acids: CATSRVPAGANYEQYF.

V gene TRBV5-6 combines with J gene TRBJ2-2, with a weak D call TRBD1 (5 bases). V was clipped by 3 bases and J by 4 bases, with 16 bases between them. CDR3 size: 16 residues. Germline V gene lookup returns CDR1 SGHDT and CDR2 YYEEEE. The CDR3 nucleotides read TGTGCCAGCAGCTCTCTGGGGCGGCCTGGCACCGGGGAGCTGTTTTTT. Residues: CASSSLGRPGTGELFF.

The V call is TRBV10-3, the J call TRBJ2-7, with 8 positions matching TRBD1. The CDR3 covers 14 residues. J was trimmed by 4 bases and V by 5 bases; bases with no gene match: 7. Germline values: CDR1 ENHRY, CDR2 SYGVKD. CDR3 DNA sequence: TGTGCCATCAGTCCCCGGACAGGGTCGTACGAGCAGTACTTC. Translated: CAISPRTGSYEQYF.

The chain uses TRBV10-3 and TRBJ2-5, with a possible D match to TRBD1 (6 bases). Germline-derived CDR1 and CDR2 are ENHRY and SYGVKD. V was clipped by 5 bases and J by 2 bases, with 18 bases between them. The CDR3 extends over 16 amino acids. Written as DNA, the CDR3 is TGTGCCATCAGTCCCACCGAGACGAGGGGGCAAGAGACCCAGTACTTC. Its translation: CAISPTETRGQETQYF.

As to this clone: Relative to the germline gene, one junction end is altered; a read error may explain this. Other DNA sequences in this sample translate to the same CDR3. This sequence joins TRBV18 and TRBJ2-5; TRBD1 is a possible D gene (6 bases). CDR1 and CDR2 from the germline V gene are KGHSH and LQKENI. The CDR3 sequence is 14 residues long. CDR3 DNA sequence: TGTGCCAGCTCACCATTAACACAGGGAGAGACCCAATACTTC. This translates into CASSPLTQGETQYF.

The V gene is TRBV30, the J gene TRBJ2-5, with no clear D. CDR3 length: 13 amino acids. V was pared by 5 bases and J by 2 bases, with 12 bases between. From germline, CDR1 is GTSNPN and CDR2 SVGIG (reference sequence). DNA of the CDR3: TGTGCCTGGGTCAGTCCCGGGCAAGAGACCCAGTACTTC. Residues: CAWVSPGQETQYF.

V usage is TRBV28 and J usage is TRBJ2-5; possibly TRBD1 for D (6 bases). This CDR3 is built from 14 residues. Trimming stripped 3 bases from V and 2 bases from J, with 10 bases between. Per germline, CDR1 MDHEN and CDR2 SYDVKM. In nucleotides, the CDR3 is TGTGCCAGCAGTTTCCCAGGGGTTCAAGAGACCCAGTACTTC. Its protein is CASSFPGVQETQYF.

The chain is built from TRBV2 and TRBJ1-2, with D maybe TRBD1 (5 bases). Germline CDR1 and CDR2: SNHLY and FYNNEI. Trimming took 3 bases from V and 7 from J, leaving 9 bases between them. The CDR3 is 12 residues long. As DNA, the CDR3 is TGTGCCAGCAGTGACAGGGCCCTTGGCTACACCTTC. It is translated as CASSDRALGYTF.

The gene calls are TRBV28 and TRBJ2-7; 10 bases are shared with TRBD1. CDR1 is MDHEN and CDR2 is SYDVKM in the germline V gene. Unmatched junction bases numbered 8, after V lost 6 bases and J lost 6 bases. This CDR3 spans 14 amino acids. The CDR3 DNA follows: TGTGCCAGCAGGGACACGGGACAGGGGAGCGAGCAGTACTTC. It specifies CASRDTGQGSEQYF.